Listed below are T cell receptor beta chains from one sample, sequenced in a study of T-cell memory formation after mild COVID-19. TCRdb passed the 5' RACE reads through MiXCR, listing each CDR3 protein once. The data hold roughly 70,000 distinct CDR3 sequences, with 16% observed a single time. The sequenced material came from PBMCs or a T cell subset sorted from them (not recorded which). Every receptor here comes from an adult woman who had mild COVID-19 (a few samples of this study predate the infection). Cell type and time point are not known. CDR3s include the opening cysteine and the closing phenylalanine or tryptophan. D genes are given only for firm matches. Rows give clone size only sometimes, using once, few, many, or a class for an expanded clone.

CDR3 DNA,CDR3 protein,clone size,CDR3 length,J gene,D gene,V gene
TGCGCCAGCAGCCAAGATGGGCAGACCCAGTACTTC,CASSQDGQTQYF,few,12,TRBJ2-5,.,TRBV4-1
TGCAGTGCTAGGTCCCTAAGACATGAGCAGTTCTTC,CSARSLRHEQFF,.,12,TRBJ2-1,.,TRBV20-1
TGTGCCAGCAGGTCCGGACAGGGATATGAGCAGTTCTTC,CASRSGQGYEQFF,few,13,TRBJ2-1,TRBD1,TRBV11-3
TGTGCCAGCAGCCAAGATGAGCTATACGAGCAGTACTTC,CASSQDELYEQYF,few,13,TRBJ2-7,.,TRBV4-2
TGTGCCAGCAACGGTGACCTGGGGGACTACGAGCAGTACTTC,CASNGDLGDYEQYF,few,14,TRBJ2-7,.,TRBV4-2
TGTGCCAGCAGCCCATACAGCGGGACTAGCGGGAGATACGGGGAGCTGTTTTTT,CASSPYSGTSGRYGELFF,.,18,TRBJ2-2,TRBD2,TRBV7-2
TGTGCCAGCAGCTCCGGGCCGGCGGTGGCTAATGAAAAACTGTTTTTT,CASSSGPAVANEKLFF,.,16,TRBJ1-4,.,TRBV7-6
TGTGCCAGCAGCCCGAGCGGGGGGGACTACGAGCAGTACTTC,CASSPSGGDYEQYF,.,14,TRBJ2-7,TRBD2,TRBV7-3
TGTGCCAGCAGATCCGGACAGGGTCGGAACGAGCAGTACTTC,CASRSGQGRNEQYF,.,14,TRBJ2-7,TRBD1,TRBV7-9
TGTGCCAGCAGTTCCGGATGGGAGAAGAACACCGGGGAGCTGTTTTTT,CASSSGWEKNTGELFF,few,16,TRBJ2-2,.,TRBV12-3/TRBV12-4
TGTGCCAGCAGCTCCGCCTCCTACGAGCAGTACTTC,CASSSASYEQYF,.,12,TRBJ2-7,.,TRBV5-4
TGCGCCAGCAGCCAGGGGGCGGGCACTGAAGCTTTCTTT,CASSQGAGTEAFF,.,13,TRBJ1-1,.,TRBV4-1
TGTGCCAGCATGTCCAGCGGGGCCCGAGATACGCAGTATTTT,CASMSSGARDTQYF,few,14,TRBJ2-3,TRBD2,TRBV6-5
TGTGCCAGCAGTGACGGGACAGGGAGTACCTATGGCTACACCTTC,CASSDGTGSTYGYTF,.,15,TRBJ1-2,TRBD1,TRBV28
TGTGCCAGCAGCCCCCCGCCCCCACGGCCCTACGAGCAGTACTTC,CASSPPPPRPYEQYF,few,15,TRBJ2-7,.,TRBV7-9
TGTGCCAGCAGTACCCGACAGGGCCCCATCGTGGATACGCAGTATTTT,CASSTRQGPIVDTQYF,few,16,TRBJ2-3,TRBD1,TRBV6-1
TGCGCCAGCAGCCCCACGACAGGGGGCGAGGAGCAGTACTTC,CASSPTTGGEEQYF,medium-sized,14,TRBJ2-7,TRBD1,TRBV5-1
TGCGCCAGCAGCTTGGTGGGGGGAGGATTGGCAGGCCGGCCACGCACAGATACGCAGTATTTT,CASSLVGGGLAGRPRTDTQYF,.,21,TRBJ2-3,.,TRBV5-1
TGTGCCAGCAGCTTCGTCGACAGGGCAAGTGCTTCACCCCTCCACTTT,CASSFVDRASASPLHF,.,16,TRBJ1-6,TRBD1,TRBV7-9
TGTGCCAGCAGCTCTTACAGGGAGGAAAGGCCCCAGCATTTT,CASSSYREERPQHF,few,14,TRBJ1-5,.,TRBV7-8
TGTGCCAGCAGTTTAGCAGGGTACAGCGGGGAGCTGTTTTTT,CASSLAGYSGELFF,.,14,TRBJ2-2,.,TRBV27
TGTGCCAGCATCACGGGACAGGGGGCAGTGGGGGCCAACGTCCTGACTTTC,CASITGQGAVGANVLTF,few,17,TRBJ2-6,TRBD1,TRBV7-9
TGTGCCAGCAGTTATACGGGAGCCACAGATACGCAGTATTTT,CASSYTGATDTQYF,few,14,TRBJ2-3,.,TRBV6-5
TGTGCCAACGCCGTAGGTTCCTACAATGAGCAGTTCTTC,CANAVGSYNEQFF,few,13,TRBJ2-1,.,TRBV7-2
TGTGCCAGCAGCTTAACGGAAGACAATGAGCAGTTCTTC,CASSLTEDNEQFF,few,13,TRBJ2-1,.,TRBV7-3
TGTGCCAGCAGCGACGGGTCGACAAACTATGGCTACACCTTC,CASSDGSTNYGYTF,.,14,TRBJ1-2,.,TRBV9
TGTGCCAGCAGCTGGGGGGTGAACACTGAAGCTTTCTTT,CASSWGVNTEAFF,few,13,TRBJ1-1,.,TRBV5-6
TGCAGTGCTAGTCAGCGGGGGGTTCCAGATACGCAGTATTTT,CSASQRGVPDTQYF,few,14,TRBJ2-3,TRBD2,TRBV20-1
TGTGCCAGCACCACTCCGGGACGTTACAATGAGCAGTTCTTC,CASTTPGRYNEQFF,few,14,TRBJ2-1,.,TRBV12-3/TRBV12-4
TGTGCCAGCAGCGCCTACAGGGCGCGGGAGTCCGAGACCCAGTACTTC,CASSAYRARESETQYF,few,16,TRBJ2-5,.,TRBV9
TGCAGTGCCGTGGGACTAGCGGTCTCCTACGAGCAGTACTTC,CSAVGLAVSYEQYF,medium-sized,14,TRBJ2-7,TRBD2,TRBV20-1
TGTGCCAGCAGCGATCTATTTAGCGGGATCTACAATGAGCAGTTCTTC,CASSDLFSGIYNEQFF,.,16,TRBJ2-1,TRBD2,TRBV7-2
TGTGCCAGCAGCCCCGGGCTGAACACTGAAGCTTTCTTT,CASSPGLNTEAFF,.,13,TRBJ1-1,.,TRBV7-2
TGTGCCAGCGACAGTAGACCCAACACAGATACGCAGTATTTT,CASDSRPNTDTQYF,few,14,TRBJ2-3,.,TRBV6-6
TGTGCCAGCAGTGCTCGGTTTTCTAGGAATTTCAATGAGCAGTTCTTC,CASSARFSRNFNEQFF,few,16,TRBJ2-1,.,TRBV6-8
TGTGCCAGCACCGGATCCGGGACAGGGCCCACTGAAGCTTTCTTT,CASTGSGTGPTEAFF,few,15,TRBJ1-1,TRBD1,TRBV12-3/TRBV12-4
TGCAGCGTTGATACGGACTACCCACACAATGAGCAGTTCTTC,CSVDTDYPHNEQFF,.,14,TRBJ2-1,.,TRBV29-1
TGTGCCAGCAGCTTGGCCCCCTACGAGCAGTACTTC,CASSLAPYEQYF,few,12,TRBJ2-7,.,TRBV5-4
TGTGCCAGCAGCGCCCCTGAGGGAATCAATCAGCCCCAGCATTTT,CASSAPEGINQPQHF,.,15,TRBJ1-5,.,TRBV7-8
TGTGCCAGCAGCGCAGGGAACCTATACAATGAGCAGTTCTTC,CASSAGNLYNEQFF,.,14,TRBJ2-1,.,TRBV7-8